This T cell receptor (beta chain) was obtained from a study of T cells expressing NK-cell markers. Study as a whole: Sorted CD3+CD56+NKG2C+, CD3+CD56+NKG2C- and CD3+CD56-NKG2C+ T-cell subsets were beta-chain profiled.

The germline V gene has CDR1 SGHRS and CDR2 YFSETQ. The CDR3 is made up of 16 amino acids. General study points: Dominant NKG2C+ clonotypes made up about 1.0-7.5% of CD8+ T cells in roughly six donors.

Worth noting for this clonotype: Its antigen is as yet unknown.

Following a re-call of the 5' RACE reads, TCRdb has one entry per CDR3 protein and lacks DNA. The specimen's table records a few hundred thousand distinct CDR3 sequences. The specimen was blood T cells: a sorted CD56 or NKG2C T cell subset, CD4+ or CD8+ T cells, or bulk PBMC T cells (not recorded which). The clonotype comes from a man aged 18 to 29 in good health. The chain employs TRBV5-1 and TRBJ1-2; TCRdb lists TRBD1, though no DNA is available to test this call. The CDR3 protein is CASSLAVQGKAFGYTF.